This TCR beta chain emerged from a study of CD8 T cells in ankylosing spondylitis. Regarding this clonotype: The antigen is unknown.

The study's findings and limits: Matched ankylosing spondylitis synovial fluid reportedly contained a significantly enriched population of disease-linked clones.

The germline V and J ends were trimmed by 7 bases and 3 bases, with 12 bases remaining between them. The CDR3 sequence is 12 residues long. Germline CDR1 and CDR2: DFQATT and SNEGSKA (reference sequence). Libraries for TCR beta were made by quantitative 5'-RACE with molecular barcodes. TCRdb passed the 5' RACE reads through MiXCR, listing each CDR3 protein once. The data hold 310,000 or so distinct CDR3 sequences, with around 20% observed a single time. The sequence derives from a male donor with ankylosing spondylitis or in good health (not recorded which). Sequencing input: blood, either unsorted or a sorted T cell fraction (not recorded which). The chain joins TRBV20-1 to TRBJ1-1; D is perhaps TRBD1 (6 bases). CDR3 coding DNA: TGCAGTGTCAGGGGCTGGGACACTGAAGCTTTCTTT. This sequence encodes CSVRGWDTEAFF.